These 14 T cell receptor beta chains came from one sample sequenced in a study of blood T cell repertoires in COVID-19. Libraries were prepared by immunoSEQ multiplex PCR; TCRdb keeps only in-frame clonotypes and omits some of them. The table includes 80,000 to 100,000 clones, over 85% detected once. The sample consisted of peripheral blood. The receptors were gathered from a human donor with COVID-19, enrolled during active disease. The donor label of this sample is uncertain.

The chain is built from TRBV30 and TRBJ2-7; 7 bases are a match to TRBD2. The CDR3 loop spans 16 amino acids. Germline lookup yields CDR1 GTSNPN and CDR2 SVGIG (reference sequence). V gave up 0 bases and J gave up 5 bases; unmatched junction bases: 13. In DNA form, the CDR3 reads TGTGCCTGGAGTGTAGCCTTTCGCGGGAGTCTCAACGAGCAGTACTTC. Amino acids: CAWSVAFRGSLNEQYF.

The chain employs TRBV7-6 and TRBJ1-1; D is unresolved. Per germline, CDR1 SGHVS and CDR2 FNYEAQ. The CDR3 runs to 14 residues. Trimming cost V 7 bases and J 0 bases, with 12 bases left between them. CDR3 amino acids: CASNTPEVNTEAFF. The CDR3 DNA follows: TGTGCCAGCAACACCCCAGAGGTGAACACTGAAGCTTTCTTT.

This clone occurred a few times. The CDR3: CASGPREDNEKLFF. Written as DNA, the CDR3 is TGTGCTAGTGGTCCCCGGGAGGATAATGAAAAACTGTTTTTT. V gene TRBV12-5 combines with J gene TRBJ1-4; D gene uncertain. With 5 bases removed from V and 4 bases from J, the gap between germline ends came to 11 bases. Looked up from germline, CDR1 is LGHNT and CDR2 is FRNRAP. The CDR3 totals 14 residues.

This clone appeared a single time. The chain carries TRBV10-2 and TRBJ1-4; 10 nucleotides align to TRBD1. CDR3 size: 13 residues. The V gene's germline CDR1 is WSHSY and CDR2 SAAADI. The trim removed 11 bases at V and 6 bases at J, leaving 6 bases unmatched. CDR3 sequence: CACSGQGDEKLFF. The CDR3 DNA reads TGCGCCTGCTCCGGACAGGGGGATGAAAAACTGTTTTTT.

The V call is TRBV7-9, the J call TRBJ2-7, with no clear D. The ends were cut back, 1 base at V and 4 bases at J, with 11 bases in the middle. Germline loops: CDR1 SEHNR, CDR2 FQNEAQ (reference sequence). There are 14 residues in the CDR3. The CDR3 DNA is TGTGCCAGCAGCTTAGTAGCCCGCTCGTACGAGCAGTACTTC. Residues: CASSLVARSYEQYF.

This chain links TRBV5-1 with TRBJ2-5; D possibly corresponds to TRBD1 (6 bases). The CDR3 loop spans 16 amino acids. Between the trimmed V and J ends, which lost 4 bases and 2 bases, there was a span of 18 bases. Germline V gene sequence: CDR1 SGHRS, CDR2 YFSETQ. CDR3 sequence (DNA): TGCGCCAGCAGCGCAATCCCTACGACAGGTCAAGAGACCCAGTACTTC. Encoded protein: CASSAIPTTGQETQYF.

The chain joins TRBV12-3 or TRBV12-4 to TRBJ1-6; 8 bases match TRBD1. The CDR3 is 13 residues long. V dropped 10 bases and J dropped 4; count of bases not matched to a gene: 3. CDR3 amino acids: CATRGPYNSPLHF. The CDR3 bases are TGTGCCACCAGGGGGCCGTATAATTCACCCCTCCACTTT.

This chain connects TRBV11-2 to TRBJ2-7; D unresolved. CDR3 size: 16 residues. Looked up from germline, CDR1 is SGHAT and CDR2 is FQNNGV. The V end was cut by 1 base, the J end by 1 base, with 14 bases between. The CDR3 sequence: CASSLGVDGSSYEQYF. The CDR3 nucleotides read TGTGCCAGCAGCTTAGGGGTAGACGGGTCGTCCTACGAGCAGTACTTC. The full variable domain, in which reference TRBV11-2 and TRBJ2-7 provide the parts outside the CDR3, is EAGVAQSPRYKIIEKRQSVAFWCNPISGHATLYWYQQILGQGPKLLIQFQNNGVVDDSQLPKDRFSAERLKGVDSTLKIQPAKLEDSAVYLCASSLGVDGSSYEQYFGPGTRLTVT.

The chain has TRBV2 and TRBJ1-1; possibly TRBD1 for D (5 bases). Germline-derived CDR1 and CDR2 are SNHLY and FYNNEI. This CDR3 has 14 residues. Trimming removed 6 bases at V and 1 base at J, with 12 bases between. The CDR3 sequence is CASSRQTRNTEAFF. The CDR3, as DNA: TGTGCCAGCAGCCGACAGACGAGGAACACTGAAGCTTTCTTT.

CDR3 residues: CASTRGGRREKLFF. The CDR3, as DNA: TGTGCCAGCACCCGGGGGGGCAGACGAGAAAAACTGTTTTTT. V is TRBV6-5 and J is TRBJ1-4; TRBD1 might be the D (6 bases). This CDR3 comprises 14 residues. Trimming removed 7 bases from V and 8 bases from J, with 17 bases in between. In germline, CDR1 is MNHEY, CDR2 SVGAGI.

V gene TRBV4-2 combines with J gene TRBJ2-1; TRBD2 aligns across 11 bases. Trimming at V came to 3 bases and at J to 4 bases, leaving 5 bases not matched to a gene. The CDR3 runs to 16 residues. Germline assignment: CDR1 LGHNA and CDR2 YNFKEQ. The CDR3 DNA follows: TGTGCCAGCAGCCAGACTAGCGGGAATTTTTACAATGAGCAGTTCTTC. This sequence encodes CASSQTSGNFYNEQFF.

The genes are TRBV20-1 and TRBJ1-3; no definite D call. V was shortened by 5 bases and J by 5 bases, with 7 bases between the two germline ends. Germline assignment: CDR1 DFQATT and CDR2 SNEGSKA (reference sequence). The CDR3 consists of 11 residues. The CDR3 here is CSARDRNTIYF. The DNA for the CDR3 is TGCAGTGCTCGGGATAGAAACACCATATATTTT.

This clone was observed a single time. The V and J genes are TRBV19 and TRBJ1-2; D remains unclear. The CDR3 is 15 residues long. Between the trimmed V and J ends, which lost 3 bases and 0 bases, there was a span of 11 bases. CDR1 and CDR2 from the germline V gene are LNHDA and SQIVND (reference sequence). CDR3: CASSIAEATNYGYTF. As DNA, the CDR3 is TGTGCCAGTAGTATCGCGGAAGCTACTAACTATGGCTACACCTTC.

CDR3 in DNA: TGCAGCGTTTTCCAGGGGGGAGAAAAACTGTTTTTT. This sequence encodes CSVFQGGEKLFF. The rearrangement uses TRBV29-1 and TRBJ1-4; TRBD1 matches at 7 bases. The length of the CDR3 is 12 residues. The V segment lost 5 bases and the J segment 8 bases; nucleotides outside the gene matches: 5. Per the germline V gene, CDR1 is SQVTM and CDR2 is ANQGSEA.